A single sample gave rise to the 28 T cell receptor beta chains below, sequenced in a study of blood T cell repertoires in COVID-19. Some clones are missing from TCRdb's copy, which holds only in-frame ones; the method was immunoSEQ multiplex PCR. The sample lists 250,000 to 350,000 clones; roughly 90% were seen once. Sequencing input: PBMCs or T cells enriched from blood (not recorded which). The receptors were sampled from a man in his sixties who had recovered from COVID-19.

The chain links TRBV5-4 to TRBJ1-2; 10 positions match TRBD1. V shed 4 bases, J shed 2 bases, and the junction held 2 bases outside the gene matches. Germline V gene lookup returns CDR1 SGHNT and CDR2 YYREEE (reference sequence). This CDR3 region has 14 residues. CDR3 sequence (DNA): TGTGCCAGCAGCCTGGGACAGGGGAACTATGGCTACACCTTC. Protein sequence: CASSLGQGNYGYTF.

This chain joins TRBV4-1 and TRBJ2-1, with 11 nucleotides matching TRBD2. Looked up from germline, CDR1 is MGHRA and CDR2 is YSYEKL. The CDR3 consists of 15 residues. After removal of 1 base from V and 8 bases from J, the junction contained 4 bases not matched to a gene. The CDR3 region has the DNA TGCGCCAGCAGCCAAGTTAGCGGGAGGGCCGATGAGCAGTTCTTC. As protein: CASSQVSGRADEQFF.

The chain has TRBV4-2 and TRBJ1-2; D remains unclear. Trimming shortened V by 3 bases and J by 4 bases, and 15 bases separated the two germline ends. Per germline, CDR1 LGHNA and CDR2 YNFKEQ. The CDR3 spans 15 residues. CDR3 in DNA: TGTGCCAGCAGCCATCTCGCCGGGGAGGGCTATGGCTACACCTTC. Protein: CASSHLAGEGYGYTF.

V and J are TRBV6-5 and TRBJ1-2; TRBD1 is a possible D gene (5 bases). Germline V gene sequence: CDR1 MNHEY, CDR2 SVGAGI. The CDR3 sequence is 15 residues long. Trimming cost V 8 bases and J 4 bases, with 20 bases left between them. Written as DNA, the CDR3 is TGTGCCAGCTCTCCCCGGCACGGCGGGGGCTATGGCTACACCTTC. Translating gives CASSPRHGGGYGYTF.

The chain has TRBV5-1 and TRBJ2-1, with TRBD1 identical over 11 bases. Germline V gene lookup returns CDR1 SGHRS and CDR2 YFSETQ. Unmatched junction bases numbered 4, after V lost 0 bases and J lost 5 bases. The CDR3 extends over 16 amino acids. This CDR3 reads CASSLGGQGAHNEQFF. CDR3 DNA sequence: TGCGCCAGCAGCTTGGGTGGACAGGGGGCTCACAATGAGCAGTTCTTC. The variable domain in full, with the rest retrieved from reference TRBV5-1 and TRBJ2-1, is KAGVTQTPRYLIKTRGQQVTLSCSPISGHRSVSWYQQTPGQGLQFLFEYFSETQRNKGNFPGRFSGRQFSNSRSEMNVSTLELGDSALYLCASSLGGQGAHNEQFFGPGTRLTVL.

The V and J genes are TRBV9 and TRBJ1-4; TRBD1 aligns across 7 bases. This CDR3 is 16 amino acids long. The junction had 9 bases not matched to a gene; V was cut back by 4 bases and J by 3 bases. Germline V gives CDR1 SGDLS, CDR2 YYNGEE. In DNA, the CDR3 is TGTGCCAGCAGCCCCCAATACAGGGGCGCTAATGAAAAACTGTTTTTT. Its protein is CASSPQYRGANEKLFF. Full variable domain (missing parts from reference TRBV9 and TRBJ1-4): DSGVTQTPKHLITATGQRVTLRCSPRSGDLSVYWYQQSLDQGLQFLIQYYNGEERAKGNILERFSAQQFPDLHSELNLSSLELGDSALYFCASSPQYRGANEKLFFGSGTQLSVL.

This chain links TRBV5-1 with TRBJ2-1, with 9 bases aligning to TRBD2. Trimming at V came to 0 bases and at J to 8 bases, leaving 6 bases not matched to a gene. This CDR3 is built from 15 residues. Germline values: CDR1 SGHRS, CDR2 YFSETQ. CDR3: CASSLEVSGSYEQFF. DNA of the CDR3: TGCGCCAGCAGCTTGGAGGTTAGCGGGAGTTATGAGCAGTTCTTC.

This chain joins TRBV9 and TRBJ2-3; no definite D call. The CDR3 has 13 amino acids. Trimming pared 2 bases from V and 5 bases from J, leaving 9 bases between. In germline, CDR1 is SGDLS, CDR2 YYNGEE. The CDR3 nucleotides read TGTGCCAGCAGCGTCCGATGGAGAGATACGCAGTATTTT. This encodes CASSVRWRDTQYF. The complete variable domain, with remaining parts taken from reference TRBV9 and TRBJ2-3, reads DSGVTQTPKHLITATGQRVTLRCSPRSGDLSVYWYQQSLDQGLQFLIQYYNGEERAKGNILERFSAQQFPDLHSELNLSSLELGDSALYFCASSVRWRDTQYFGPGTRLTVL.

This rearrangement joins TRBV2 to TRBJ2-5; D call uncertain. CDR1 SNHLY and CDR2 FYNNEI come from the germline V gene. Trimming removed 5 bases from V and 2 bases from J, with 12 bases in between. This CDR3 has 14 amino acids. CDR3 nucleotides: TGTGCCAGCAGTACAAGAACAGTACAAGAGACCCAGTACTTC. Translation: CASSTRTVQETQYF.

The chain combines TRBV7-8 with TRBJ2-1; 7 nucleotides align to TRBD2. This CDR3 is 13 amino acids long. V shed 7 bases and J 10 bases; nucleotides not matched to a gene: 10. Germline-derived CDR1 and CDR2 are SGHVS and FQNEAQ. The CDR3 DNA reads TGTGCCAGCAACCGTGGGAGGGGCGGGGAGCAGTTCTTC. This translates into CASNRGRGGEQFF.

The rearrangement links TRBV9 to TRBJ1-4, with 8 bases matching TRBD1. Trimming at V came to 3 bases and at J to 0 bases, leaving 10 bases not matched to a gene. This CDR3 is 18 amino acids long. CDR1 is SGDLS, CDR2 YYNGEE, per germline. Here the CDR3 reads CASSGRDRTLATNEKLFF. The CDR3 nucleotides read TGTGCCAGCAGCGGACGGGACAGGACCCTTGCAACTAATGAAAAACTGTTTTTT.

The CDR3 is CASSDGQGYGYTF. As DNA, the CDR3 is TGTGCCAGCTCAGACGGACAGGGCTATGGCTACACCTTC. This sequence joins TRBV18 and TRBJ1-2, with 8 bases that match TRBD1. The germline gives CDR1 KGHSH, CDR2 LQKENI. The CDR3 sequence is 13 residues long. V shed 5 bases, J shed 4 bases, and the junction held 3 bases outside the gene matches. The variable domain in full, completed from reference TRBV18 and TRBJ1-2, reads NAGVMQNPRHLVRRRGQEARLRCSPMKGHSHVYWYRQLPEEGLKFMVYLQKENIIDESGMPKERFSAEFPKEGPSILRIQQVVRGDSAAYFCASSDGQGYGYTFGSGTRLTVV.

The chain joins TRBV30 to TRBJ2-5, with D possibly matching TRBD1 (6 bases). CDR3 length: 12 amino acids. Trimming removed 3 bases at V and 3 bases at J, with 8 bases between. The germline V gene encodes CDR1 GTSNPN and CDR2 SVGIG (reference sequence). The CDR3 nucleotides read TGTGCCTGGAGGGACAGCAAAGAGACCCAGTACTTC. The encoded protein is CAWRDSKETQYF.

For this clone: The junction does not match germline at one end; this may be a read error. DNA for the CDR3: TGTGCCAGCAGCCTACAGGGATCAAACAACTTC. Encoded protein: CASSLQGSNNF. The chain combines TRBV5-6 with TRBJ2-5; tentative D call: TRBD1 (6 bases). There are 11 residues in the CDR3. From germline, CDR1 is SGHDT and CDR2 YYEEEE.

This sequence joins TRBV19 and TRBJ2-7, with D possibly matching TRBD1 (5 bases). CDR3 length equals 14 residues. V was shortened by 9 bases and J by 0 bases, with 15 bases between the two germline ends. Germline V gene data show CDR1 as LNHDA and CDR2 as SQIVND (reference sequence). CDR3 nucleotides: TGTGCCAGCTCCAGACAGTTAAGCTCCTACGAGCAGTACTTC. Residues: CASSRQLSSYEQYF.

The chain employs TRBV27 and TRBJ2-1, with 7 bases that match TRBD2. Germline lookup yields CDR1 MNHEY and CDR2 SMNVEV (reference sequence). The CDR3 is 17 residues long. V lost 1 base, J lost 6 bases, and 12 bases stayed unmatched. CDR3 sequence: CASSLLGGTGGFNEQFF. In DNA, the CDR3 is TGTGCCAGCAGTTTATTAGGCGGGACGGGAGGATTCAATGAGCAGTTCTTC.

The chain has TRBV13 and TRBJ1-1; D not certain. Germline V gives CDR1 PRHDT, CDR2 FYEKMQ (reference sequence). The CDR3 has 16 amino acids. Between the trimmed V and J ends, which lost 0 bases and 6 bases, there was a span of 17 bases. In nucleotides, the CDR3 is TGTGCCAGCAGCTTAGGTCTCACCCTGCGGGCCCCTGAAGCTTTCTTT. This translates into CASSLGLTLRAPEAFF.

The chain uses TRBV5-5 and TRBJ2-4; D not certain. CDR1 is SGHKS, CDR2 YYEKEE, per germline (reference sequence). V lost 2 bases and J lost 1, with 13 bases in between. CDR3 length: 16 amino acids. The CDR3 nucleotides read TGTGCCAGCAGCTTATTTCTGACCGGGGCCAAAAACATTCAGTACTTC. Encoded protein: CASSLFLTGAKNIQYF.

The V call is TRBV5-1, the J call TRBJ1-1; 7 bases line up with TRBD1. V shed 4 bases, J shed 4 bases, and the junction held 10 bases outside the gene matches. This CDR3 spans 15 amino acids. CDR1 is SGHRS and CDR2 is YFSETQ in the germline V gene. The CDR3, as DNA: TGCGCCAGCAGCCCAGGGACAGTCCCAGGCACTGAAGCTTTCTTT. Translating it yields CASSPGTVPGTEAFF.

The chain carries TRBV29-1 and TRBJ1-4, with 9 bases identical to TRBD1. Germline values: CDR1 SQVTM, CDR2 ANQGSEA. The CDR3 has 15 residues. Germline trimming cut 7 bases from V and 7 bases from J; bases unmatched to any gene: 13. The DNA for the CDR3 is TGCAGCGCGGGATCTGGGGACAGGGTCCGTGAAAAACTGTTTTTT. It is translated as CSAGSGDRVREKLFF.

This chain joins TRBV5-1 and TRBJ2-5, with 12 bases aligning to TRBD2. Per the germline V gene, CDR1 is SGHRS and CDR2 is YFSETQ. V was clipped by 4 bases and J by 5 bases; unmatched bases: 6. The CDR3 loop spans 15 amino acids. CDR3: CASSTRTSGIETQYF. The CDR3, as DNA: TGCGCCAGCAGCACACGGACTAGCGGGATTGAGACCCAGTACTTC.

The chain combines TRBV15 with TRBJ1-2; no clear D gene. The CDR3 is made up of 13 amino acids. V lost 0 bases and J lost 4, with 6 bases in between. Germline V gene data show CDR1 as LNHNV and CDR2 as YYDKDF (reference sequence). CDR3 amino acids: CATSRDPGYGYTF. For the CDR3, the DNA is TGTGCCACCAGCAGAGATCCAGGCTATGGCTACACCTTC.

The CDR3: CASSLASLPPEQFF. The CDR3 DNA is TGTGCCAGCAGCTTAGCTTCACTACCCCCGGAGCAGTTCTTC. The gene calls are TRBV7-9 and TRBJ2-1; D gene unclear. Deletions cut 0 bases from V and 10 bases from J, with 13 bases between. From germline, CDR1 is SEHNR and CDR2 FQNEAQ (reference sequence). The CDR3 is 14 residues long.

Concerning this clone itself: The junction departs from germline at one end; a sequencing error may be responsible. The genes are TRBV29-1 and TRBJ2-1; no reliable D call. This CDR3 spans 13 amino acids. CDR1 SQVTM and CDR2 ANQGSEA come from the germline V gene. This chain's CDR3 is CSVVPSVYDEQFF. In DNA form, the CDR3 reads TGCAGCGTTGTTCCTAGTGTCTACGATGAGCAGTTCTTC.

J is TRBJ1-6 and V is TRBV27; D might be TRBD1 (6 bases). V was shortened by 3 bases and J by 5 bases, with 8 bases between the two germline ends. Per the germline V gene, CDR1 is MNHEY and CDR2 is SMNVEV (reference sequence). This CDR3 contains 14 residues. This CDR3 reads CASSFRGDNSPLHF. CDR3 bases: TGTGCCAGCAGTTTCAGGGGTGATAATTCACCCCTCCACTTT.

The chain uses TRBV4-1 and TRBJ1-2; D is possibly TRBD1 (5 bases). Trimming left V 0 bases short and J 0 bases short, with 8 bases between. Germline loops: CDR1 MGHRA, CDR2 YSYEKL. The CDR3 has 15 residues. CDR3 amino acids: CASSQDPRANYGYTF. The CDR3 nucleotides read TGCGCCAGCAGCCAAGATCCCAGGGCTAACTATGGCTACACCTTC.

This clone has only one observation. The chain employs TRBV24-1 and TRBJ2-7; 10 bases match TRBD1. Germline CDR1 KGHDR, CDR2 SFDVKD. The CDR3 runs 19 residues. The ends lost 7 bases at V and 1 base at J; junction bases unmatched: 18. CDR3 DNA: TGTGCCACCAGAGACAGGGGGCAACCCTTGCACTGGGTGTCCTACGAGCAGTACTTC. This sequence encodes CATRDRGQPLHWVSYEQYF.

This clone has just one count. This chain uses TRBV30 with TRBJ1-1; D is perhaps TRBD1 (6 bases). The CDR3 spans 17 residues. The V end was cut by 2 bases, the J end by 7 bases, with 26 bases between. CDR1 is GTSNPN and CDR2 is SVGIG in the germline V gene (reference sequence). DNA of the CDR3: TGTGCCTGGAGTCCCTCCTCCACAAGGGACAAGGTCCGTGAAGCTTTCTTT. It translates to CAWSPSSTRDKVREAFF.